This is a list of T cell receptor beta chains from one sample in a study of blood T cell repertoires in COVID-19. The protocol was immunoSEQ multiplex PCR, while the TCRdb copy is restricted to in-frame clones and leaves out a portion. The sample yields more than 200,000 clones, roughly 88% seen once. Sequences were obtained from peripheral blood. These receptors all come from an older man with acute or convalescent COVID-19. The CDR3 runs from the conserved cysteine through the conserved F or W. The D gene is left open where the match is weak. Clone size is shown for a subset of rows, as once, few, many or a class of expanded clone.

D gene | clone size | J gene | V gene | CDR3 protein | CDR3 DNA
TRBD2 | . | TRBJ2-1 | TRBV14 | CASSQRRGGGRGNEQFF | TGTGCCAGCAGCCAACGCCGAGGGGGCGGGAGGGGAAATGAGCAGTTCTTC
TRBD2 | . | TRBJ2-7 | TRBV27 | CASSWTSGLSYEQYF | TGTGCCAGCAGTTGGACTAGCGGGCTGTCCTACGAGCAGTACTTC
TRBD1 | . | TRBJ2-7 | TRBV15 | CATSRVGTGGKVYEQYF | TGTGCCACCAGCAGAGTCGGGACAGGGGGCAAGGTATACGAGCAGTACTTC
. | once | TRBJ1-2 | TRBV21-1 | CASSKWADNYGYTF | TGTGCCAGCAGCAAATGGGCAGATAACTATGGCTACACCTTC
. | few | TRBJ1-2 | TRBV2 | CASSEQYGYTF | TGTGCCAGCAGTGAACAGTATGGCTACACCTTC
. | . | TRBJ1-5 | TRBV4-2 | CASSQDISEPQHF | TGTGCCAGCAGCCAAGATATCTCGGAGCCCCAGCATTTT
TRBD2 | . | TRBJ2-5 | TRBV19 | CASSPSRLAGGKNSQETQYF | TGTGCCAGTAGTCCCTCTCGACTAGCGGGAGGCAAAAACAGTCAAGAGACCCAGTACTTC
TRBD2 | . | TRBJ2-5 | TRBV7-6 | CASSLGIGLAVGGYF | TGTGCCAGCAGCTTAGGAATTGGACTAGCTGTTGGTGGGTACTTC
. | . | TRBJ1-2 | TRBV7-9 | CASSLDVGAGYGYTF | TGTGCCAGCAGCTTAGATGTGGGGGCTGGCTATGGCTACACCTTC
TRBD2 | . | TRBJ2-7 | TRBV28 | CASTRGGSSYEQYF | TGTGCCAGCACCCGGGGGGGATCCTCCTACGAGCAGTACTTC
TRBD1 | . | TRBJ1-6 | TRBV19 | CASSRSLTGPNSPLHF | TGTGCCAGTAGCCGCTCTCTGACAGGGCCAAATTCACCCCTCCACTTT
TRBD1 | . | TRBJ1-5 | TRBV28 | CASSINRGGAQPQHF | TGTGCCAGCAGTATAAACAGGGGAGGTGCTCAGCCCCAGCATTTT
TRBD1 | . | TRBJ2-7 | TRBV5-4 | CATADRSAYEQYF | TGTGCCACCGCGGACAGGTCCGCCTACGAGCAGTACTTC
. | . | TRBJ2-3 | TRBV7-9 | CASSLAGQATDTQYF | TGTGCCAGCAGCTTAGCGGGACAAGCCACAGATACGCAGTATTTT
. | . | TRBJ2-1 | TRBV11-2 | CASSLWLGGNEQFF | TGTGCCAGCAGCCTGTGGCTAGGCGGGAATGAGCAGTTCTTC
. | . | TRBJ1-1 | TRBV27 | CASRLQGLNTEAFF | TGTGCCAGCAGGCTACAGGGCTTGAACACTGAAGCTTTCTTT
. | . | TRBJ2-2 | TRBV5-5 | CASSLRRQLTGELFF | TGTGCCAGCAGCTTGAGGAGACAGTTGACCGGGGAGCTGTTTTTT
TRBD2 | . | TRBJ2-1 | TRBV5-1 | CASSLVSGAYNEQFF | TGCGCCAGCAGCTTGGTTAGCGGGGCCTACAATGAGCAGTTCTTC
. | . | TRBJ2-2 | TRBV7-9 | CASRSTGRGTGELFF | TGTGCCAGCAGGTCGACAGGGCGGGGAACCGGGGAGCTGTTTTTT
. | . | TRBJ2-7 | TRBV24-1 | CATSASTAHYEQYF | TGTGCCACCAGTGCCTCGACAGCCCACTACGAGCAGTACTTC
. | . | TRBJ2-1 | TRBV5-1 | CASSLYNNEQFF | TGCGCCAGCAGCTTGTACAACAATGAGCAGTTCTTC
TRBD1 | . | TRBJ2-1 | TRBV13 | CASSPGQYNEQFF | TGTGCCAGCAGCCCGGGACAGTACAATGAGCAGTTCTTC
. | . | TRBJ1-3 | TRBV7-7 | CASSPDRSGNTIYF | TGTGCTAGCAGCCCCGACAGGTCTGGAAACACCATATATTTT
TRBD1 | . | TRBJ1-2 | TRBV6-5 | CASRIPGGAYHGYTF | TGTGCCAGCAGGATTCCAGGGGGCGCTTACCATGGCTACACCTTC
. | . | TRBJ2-5 | TRBV7-9 | CASSRGRTVQETQYF | TGTGCCAGCAGCCGTGGAAGGACAGTCCAAGAGACCCAGTACTTC
. | . | TRBJ1-1 | TRBV19 | CASTHGQINTEAFF | TGTGCCAGTACTCATGGACAGATAAACACTGAAGCTTTCTTT
TRBD1 | once | TRBJ1-2 | TRBV5-6 | CASSHRDRGSDYGYTF | TGTGCCAGCAGCCACCGAGACAGGGGTTCCGACTATGGCTACACCTTC